The rows below give T cell receptor beta chains drawn from one sample of a study of regulatory T cells in long-lasting Graves disease. One entry per CDR3 protein, called by TCRdb with MiXCR from the multiplex PCR reads. The top ten hold 6.5% to 10% of the sample, which has approximately 470,000 distinct CDR3 sequences, around 20% seen once. This material consisted of peripheral blood mononuclear cells (PBMCs), taken when the disease was refractory, from a patient treated with antithyroid drugs. These receptors came from a female donor with Graves disease. CDR3s include the opening cysteine and the closing phenylalanine or tryptophan. Each record gives: J gene, V gene, D gene, clone size, CDR3 protein, CDR3 DNA. The D gene is left open where the match is weak. Only some rows state a clone size, as once, few, many or a class for expanded clones.

j_gene: TRBJ1-5
v_gene: TRBV28
d_gene: -
abundance: many
CDR3aa: CASSFVGNQPQHF
CDR3nt: TGTGCCAGCAGTTTCGTAGGGAATCAGCCCCAGCATTTT

j_gene: TRBJ2-7
v_gene: TRBV6-1
d_gene: TRBD2
abundance: many
CDR3aa: CASSEEEAGVYEQYF
CDR3nt: TGTGCCAGCAGTGAAGAGGAAGCGGGAGTATACGAGCAGTACTTC

j_gene: TRBJ1-2
v_gene: TRBV27
d_gene: -
abundance: -
CDR3aa: CASFGHPDYGYTF
CDR3nt: TGTGCCAGCTTCGGACACCCTGACTATGGCTACACCTTC

j_gene: TRBJ1-3
v_gene: TRBV5-6
d_gene: -
abundance: many
CDR3aa: CASSPTPSSGNTIYF
CDR3nt: TGTGCCAGCAGCCCCACCCCGTCCTCTGGAAACACCATATATTTT

j_gene: TRBJ2-2
v_gene: TRBV3-1
d_gene: TRBD2
abundance: -
CDR3aa: CASSQGLAVPGELFF
CDR3nt: TGTGCCAGCAGCCAAGGACTAGCCGTACCCGGGGAGCTGTTTTTT

j_gene: TRBJ1-1
v_gene: TRBV7-9
d_gene: -
abundance: -
CDR3aa: CASSFGVENTEAFF
CDR3nt: TGTGCCAGCAGCTTTGGTGTGGAGAACACTGAAGCTTTCTTT

j_gene: TRBJ2-7
v_gene: TRBV7-9
d_gene: TRBD1
abundance: -
CDR3aa: CASSSSGTGVYEQYF
CDR3nt: TGTGCCAGCAGCTCTTCCGGGACAGGGGTCTACGAGCAGTACTTC

j_gene: TRBJ2-3
v_gene: TRBV12-3/TRBV12-4
d_gene: -
abundance: few
CDR3aa: CASSLAHSTDTQYF
CDR3nt: TGTGCCAGCAGTCTAGCGCATAGCACAGATACGCAGTATTTT

j_gene: TRBJ1-2
v_gene: TRBV10-3
d_gene: -
abundance: -
CDR3aa: CAISESRTANYGYTF
CDR3nt: TGTGCCATCAGTGAGTCCCGGACAGCTAACTATGGCTACACCTTC

j_gene: TRBJ1-1
v_gene: TRBV5-1
d_gene: -
abundance: -
CDR3aa: CASSLVAGLSTEAFF
CDR3nt: TGCGCCAGCAGCTTGGTTGCGGGTTTGAGCACTGAAGCTTTCTTT

j_gene: TRBJ2-3
v_gene: TRBV28
d_gene: TRBD2
abundance: few
CDR3aa: CASRISGRGDTQYF
CDR3nt: TGTGCCAGCAGAATTAGCGGGAGAGGAGATACGCAGTATTTT

j_gene: TRBJ2-7
v_gene: TRBV9
d_gene: TRBD2
abundance: -
CDR3aa: CASSASGLAVDEQYF
CDR3nt: TGTGCCAGCAGCGCTTCGGGACTAGCAGTAGACGAGCAGTACTTC

j_gene: TRBJ2-3
v_gene: TRBV10-3
d_gene: TRBD1
abundance: -
CDR3aa: CATSYRGPTDTQYF
CDR3nt: TGTGCCACCAGCTACAGGGGGCCGACAGATACGCAGTATTTT

j_gene: TRBJ2-5
v_gene: TRBV30
d_gene: -
abundance: many
CDR3aa: CAWSLPLTWETQYF
CDR3nt: TGTGCCTGGAGCCTACCCCTCACTTGGGAGACCCAGTACTTC

j_gene: TRBJ2-5
v_gene: TRBV28
d_gene: TRBD2
abundance: -
CDR3aa: CASSAISSGRGETQYF
CDR3nt: TGTGCCAGCAGTGCTATATCTAGCGGGAGAGGAGAGACCCAGTACTTC

j_gene: TRBJ2-3
v_gene: TRBV24-1
d_gene: -
abundance: -
CDR3aa: CATSGGHTDTQYF
CDR3nt: TGTGCCACCTCTGGTGGGCACACAGATACGCAGTATTTT

j_gene: TRBJ1-6
v_gene: TRBV11-2
d_gene: -
abundance: many
CDR3aa: CASSVRVNNSPLHF
CDR3nt: TGTGCCAGCAGCGTCCGGGTCAATAATTCACCCCTCCACTTT

j_gene: TRBJ2-5
v_gene: TRBV28
d_gene: -
abundance: many
CDR3aa: CASSLWQQENQETQYF
CDR3nt: TGTGCCAGCAGTTTATGGCAACAGGAAAATCAAGAGACCCAGTACTTC

j_gene: TRBJ2-6
v_gene: TRBV28
d_gene: -
abundance: -
CDR3aa: CASRPSPANVLTF
CDR3nt: TGTGCCAGCAGGCCCTCGCCGGCCAACGTCCTGACTTTC

j_gene: TRBJ1-2
v_gene: TRBV5-1
d_gene: -
abundance: -
CDR3aa: CASGFNDYGYTF
CDR3nt: TGCGCCAGCGGCTTTAACGACTATGGCTACACCTTC

j_gene: TRBJ1-5
v_gene: TRBV6-9
d_gene: -
abundance: -
CDR3aa: CASSYQGFSPRDF
CDR3nt: TGTGCCAGCAGTTATCAGGGATTCTCTCCCCGGGATTTT

j_gene: TRBJ1-1
v_gene: TRBV29-1
d_gene: -
abundance: many
CDR3aa: CSVEKGNTEAFF
CDR3nt: TGCAGCGTTGAGAAGGGGAACACTGAAGCTTTCTTT

j_gene: TRBJ2-1
v_gene: TRBV20-1
d_gene: -
abundance: -
CDR3aa: CSASSTIVYNEQFF
CDR3nt: TGCAGTGCTAGCTCGACCATCGTGTACAATGAGCAGTTCTTC

j_gene: TRBJ2-5
v_gene: TRBV5-8
d_gene: -
abundance: -
CDR3aa: CASGRQGTRRETQYF
CDR3nt: TGTGCCAGCGGACGGCAGGGGACCCGCCGGGAGACCCAGTACTTC

j_gene: TRBJ1-2
v_gene: TRBV28
d_gene: -
abundance: many
CDR3aa: CASAREERVNGYTF
CDR3nt: TGTGCCAGCGCGAGGGAAGAACGAGTCAATGGCTACACCTTC

j_gene: TRBJ2-2
v_gene: TRBV30
d_gene: TRBD2
abundance: many
CDR3aa: CAWSVAGGSGELFF
CDR3nt: TGTGCCTGGAGTGTCGCGGGAGGGTCCGGGGAGCTGTTTTTT

j_gene: TRBJ1-5
v_gene: TRBV9
d_gene: TRBD1
abundance: few
CDR3aa: CASARTGYSNQPQHF
CDR3nt: TGTGCCAGCGCGAGGACAGGGTATAGCAATCAGCCCCAGCATTTT

j_gene: TRBJ1-2
v_gene: TRBV28
d_gene: -
abundance: many
CDR3aa: CASSPDGPYYTF
CDR3nt: TGTGCCAGCAGTCCCGACGGACCGTACTACACCTTC

j_gene: TRBJ2-5
v_gene: TRBV12-3/TRBV12-4
d_gene: -
abundance: -
CDR3aa: CASSPTQGGMETQYF
CDR3nt: TGTGCCAGCAGCCCCACCCAGGGTGGGATGGAGACCCAGTACTTC

j_gene: TRBJ1-6
v_gene: TRBV27
d_gene: -
abundance: few
CDR3aa: CASSTKGSYNSPLHF
CDR3nt: TGTGCCAGCAGTACGAAAGGCTCCTATAATTCACCCCTCCACTTT

j_gene: TRBJ1-1
v_gene: TRBV30
d_gene: -
abundance: -
CDR3aa: CAWSVKGGTEAFF
CDR3nt: TGTGCCTGGAGTGTTAAGGGGGGCACTGAAGCTTTCTTT

j_gene: TRBJ1-2
v_gene: TRBV7-2
d_gene: TRBD1
abundance: few
CDR3aa: CASSDRQGNGYTF
CDR3nt: TGTGCCAGCAGCGACCGACAGGGGAATGGCTACACCTTC

j_gene: TRBJ2-5
v_gene: TRBV28
d_gene: TRBD1
abundance: many
CDR3aa: CASSTTRRGLETQYF
CDR3nt: TGTGCCAGCAGTACTACTAGAAGGGGGCTGGAGACCCAGTACTTC

j_gene: TRBJ2-7
v_gene: TRBV30
d_gene: -
abundance: -
CDR3aa: CAWSAQAGYEQYF
CDR3nt: TGTGCCTGGAGTGCACAGGCTGGTTACGAGCAGTACTTC

j_gene: TRBJ1-6
v_gene: TRBV7-2
d_gene: TRBD1
abundance: few
CDR3aa: CASSLMNRGNSPLHF
CDR3nt: TGTGCCAGCAGCTTAATGAACAGGGGTAATTCACCCCTCCACTTT

j_gene: TRBJ1-2
v_gene: TRBV28
d_gene: -
abundance: many
CDR3aa: CASSLLPLTVSYGYTF
CDR3nt: TGTGCCAGCAGCTTGTTACCACTTACAGTAAGCTATGGCTACACCTTC

j_gene: TRBJ2-2
v_gene: TRBV5-6
d_gene: -
abundance: many
CDR3aa: CASSLRALANTGELFF
CDR3nt: TGTGCCAGCAGTCTGAGGGCTCTCGCGAACACCGGGGAGCTGTTTTTT

j_gene: TRBJ2-7
v_gene: TRBV15
d_gene: TRBD2
abundance: many
CDR3aa: CATSRPSGTGYEQYF
CDR3nt: TGTGCCACCAGCAGACCTAGCGGGACCGGGTACGAGCAGTACTTC

j_gene: TRBJ1-5
v_gene: TRBV12-3/TRBV12-4
d_gene: -
abundance: few
CDR3aa: CASTGEGRRYSNQPQHF
CDR3nt: TGTGCCAGCACCGGCGAGGGGAGACGTTATAGCAATCAGCCCCAGCATTTT

j_gene: TRBJ2-2
v_gene: TRBV19
d_gene: -
abundance: -
CDR3aa: CASSYGGRRNTGELFF
CDR3nt: TGTGCCAGTAGTTACGGGGGAAGAAGGAACACCGGGGAGCTGTTTTTT

j_gene: TRBJ2-7
v_gene: TRBV28
d_gene: TRBD2
abundance: many
CDR3aa: CASSPLLRGALAEQYF
CDR3nt: TGTGCCAGCAGCCCCCTTTTGCGGGGGGCCTTAGCCGAGCAGTACTTC

j_gene: TRBJ2-7
v_gene: TRBV9
d_gene: -
abundance: few
CDR3aa: CASSPRHGRDEQYF
CDR3nt: TGTGCCAGCAGCCCAAGACACGGTAGGGACGAGCAGTACTTC

j_gene: TRBJ2-7
v_gene: TRBV3-1
d_gene: TRBD2
abundance: many
CDR3aa: CASSQEGRSGKTYEQYF
CDR3nt: TGTGCCAGCAGCCAAGAAGGCCGTAGCGGGAAGACCTACGAGCAGTACTTC

j_gene: TRBJ1-1
v_gene: TRBV6-9
d_gene: TRBD1
abundance: many
CDR3aa: CASSYPGQGNTEAFF
CDR3nt: TGTGCCAGCAGTTATCCGGGACAGGGGAACACTGAAGCTTTCTTT

j_gene: TRBJ1-1
v_gene: TRBV15
d_gene: -
abundance: many
CDR3aa: CATSKGGNTEAFF
CDR3nt: TGTGCCACCAGTAAAGGGGGGAACACTGAAGCTTTCTTT

j_gene: TRBJ1-1
v_gene: TRBV27
d_gene: -
abundance: many
CDR3aa: CASSRNRVLLNTEAFF
CDR3nt: TGTGCCAGCAGTCGGAACAGGGTGCTACTGAACACTGAAGCTTTCTTT

j_gene: TRBJ1-3
v_gene: TRBV28
d_gene: -
abundance: few
CDR3aa: CASSLALTGNTIYF
CDR3nt: TGTGCCAGCAGTTTAGCCCTTACCGGAAACACCATATATTTT

j_gene: TRBJ1-5
v_gene: TRBV6-1
d_gene: TRBD1
abundance: few
CDR3aa: CASTSGQGRQPQHF
CDR3nt: TGTGCCAGCACCTCGGGACAGGGGCGTCAGCCCCAGCATTTT

j_gene: TRBJ2-5
v_gene: TRBV20-1
d_gene: -
abundance: few
CDR3aa: CSARDLGAQYF
CDR3nt: TGCAGTGCTAGAGATTTAGGGGCCCAGTACTTC

j_gene: TRBJ1-2
v_gene: TRBV3-1
d_gene: -
abundance: many
CDR3aa: CASSQDPGNYGYTF
CDR3nt: TGTGCCAGCAGCCAAGACCCCGGAAACTATGGCTACACCTTC

j_gene: TRBJ2-1
v_gene: TRBV24-1
d_gene: -
abundance: -
CDR3aa: CATSDPHSSYNEQFF
CDR3nt: TGTGCCACCAGTGATCCGCATAGCTCCTACAATGAGCAGTTCTTC

j_gene: TRBJ2-2
v_gene: TRBV2
d_gene: -
abundance: many
CDR3aa: CASSDEAGDYGGELFF
CDR3nt: TGTGCCAGCAGTGACGAAGCGGGTGATTATGGCGGGGAGCTGTTTTTT

j_gene: TRBJ2-7
v_gene: TRBV6-1
d_gene: TRBD1
abundance: many
CDR3aa: CASSEFGTGGYEQYF
CDR3nt: TGTGCCAGCAGTGAATTTGGGACAGGGGGCTATGAGCAGTACTTC